The clone carrying this TCR beta chain counts as medium-sized. What it binds is not known. Full-length variable regions came from constant-region reverse primers plus semi-nested Nested Universal Primer A PCR. TCRdb used MiXCR to reprocess the 5' RACE reads, holding one entry per CDR3 protein. Of roughly 10,000 distinct CDR3 sequences listed, 27% were seen once; the top ten hold approximately 3%. This CDR3 spans 16 amino acids. The ends lost 1 base at V and 5 bases at J; junction bases unmatched: 6. CDR1 MNHNS and CDR2 SASEGT come from the germline V gene. Cells sorted as Tregs were CD4+, CD25+ and CD127-/low. Findings of the study overall: Tumor-infiltrating Treg TCR alpha and beta sequences overlapped most with tumor naive CD4+ T cells, then blood naive. The TCR gene usage of tumor memory CD4+ T cells clustered together with blood and lymph node memory CD4+ cells and with lymph node naive CD4+ cells. The larger-cohort validation was restricted to a single TCR beta V-J rearrangement rather than whole repertoires.

The gene calls are TRBV6-1 and TRBJ2-7; TRBD1 aligns across 12 bases. Sequencing used Tregs sorted from a lymph node. The TCR comes from a female donor with breast cancer. Here the CDR3 DNA reads TGTGCCAGCAGTGAAGAAGTGGGGACAGGGGGCCACGAGCAGTACTTC. It encodes CASSEEVGTGGHEQYF.